Shown below are 23 T cell receptor beta chains from a single sample sequenced in a study of cytomegalovirus exposure and HLA in healthy donors. Vbeta (60) and Jbeta (13) primers were used in the PCR. Here immunoSEQ multiplex PCR was the method, and the copy in TCRdb shows in-frame clones only, minus some. The sample carries about 110,000 clones, 65% to 80% recorded once. The source material was PBMCs. These receptors originate from a male donor in good health and CMV-seronegative.

The J gene is TRBJ2-3, the V gene TRBV11-1; TRBD2 matches 8 bases. The CDR3 contains 14 residues. Looked up from germline, CDR1 is SGHAT and CDR2 is FQDESV (reference sequence). The J segment lost 8 bases and the V segment lost 2 bases, leaving 6 bases of the junction unmatched. CDR3 loop: CASSLNRAGGTQYF. DNA of the CDR3: TGTGCCAGCAGCTTAAATCGCGCGGGAGGTACGCAGTATTTT.

This rearrangement joins TRBV30 to TRBJ2-3; 9 nucleotides line up with TRBD2. The CDR3 totals 14 residues. V lost 2 bases to trimming and J lost 4 bases; unmatched junction nucleotides: 4. Germline CDR1 and CDR2: GTSNPN and SVGIG (reference sequence). As DNA, the CDR3 is TGTGCCTGGAGTTTGGGACTAGCTGCAGATACGCAGTATTTT. Its translation: CAWSLGLAADTQYF.

V gene TRBV29-1 combines with J gene TRBJ1-1, with 8 bases matching TRBD1. The germline V gene has CDR1 SQVTM and CDR2 ANQGSEA. This CDR3 is built from 14 residues. V dropped 3 bases and J dropped 4; count of bases not matched to a gene: 7. The CDR3 here is CSVDGGQVATEAFF. The CDR3 DNA reads as TGCAGCGTTGACGGGGGACAGGTGGCCACTGAAGCTTTCTTT. Combining the CDR3 with reference TRBV29-1 and TRBJ1-1 gives the whole variable domain SAVISQKPSRDICQRGTSLTIQCQVDSQVTMMFWYRQQPGQSLTLIATANQGSEATYESGFVIDKFPISRPNLTFSTLTVSNMSPEDSSIYLCSVDGGQVATEAFFGQGTRLTVV.

Comments on this clone: Additional DNA sequences in this sample encode the identical CDR3. J is TRBJ2-1 and V is TRBV5-1; D might be TRBD2 (5 bases). V lost 4 bases and J lost 7, with 15 bases in between. CDR1 is SGHRS and CDR2 is YFSETQ in the germline V gene. The CDR3 contains 14 residues. In nucleotides, the CDR3 is TGCGCCAGCAGCCCATCCGGAGGCTATAATGAGCAGTTCTTC. Residues: CASSPSGGYNEQFF.

This chain links TRBV7-9 with TRBJ2-7, with D maybe TRBD1 (6 bases). Germline V CDR1 and CDR2: SEHNR, FQNEAQ (reference sequence). The CDR3 contains 15 residues. V was clipped by 3 bases and J by 1 base, with 13 bases between them. The CDR3 here is CASSFVGQGSYEQYF. The CDR3 DNA sequence: TGTGCCAGCAGCTTCGTGGGGCAGGGGTCCTACGAGCAGTACTTC.

V gene TRBV6-6 combines with J gene TRBJ2-7; no clear D. Deletions cut 0 bases from V and 0 bases from J, with 9 bases between. This CDR3 spans 15 amino acids. CDR1 is MNHNY, CDR2 SVGAGI, per germline (reference sequence). CDR3 residues: CASSYSDTNSYEQYF. In nucleotides, the CDR3 is TGTGCCAGCAGTTACTCCGACACCAACTCCTACGAGCAGTACTTC.

The V and J genes are TRBV4-2 and TRBJ2-4; 12 bases are a match to TRBD2. CDR1 and CDR2 from the germline V gene are LGHNA and YNFKEQ. CDR3 length equals 16 residues. The ends lost 4 bases at V and 5 bases at J; junction bases unmatched: 6. CDR3 sequence (DNA): TGTGCCAGCAGCCCCAATCTAGCGGGAGGGGAAAACATTCAGTACTTC. Translated: CASSPNLAGGENIQYF.

The gene calls are TRBV29-1 and TRBJ2-5; possibly TRBD1 for D (5 bases). The germline V gene has CDR1 SQVTM and CDR2 ANQGSEA. The ends were cut back, 6 bases at V and 5 bases at J, with 10 bases in the middle. The CDR3 contains 11 residues. The CDR3 DNA sequence: TGCAGCGTGACAGTGGGGGAGACCCAGTACTTC. This codes for CSVTVGETQYF.

The CDR3 DNA reads as TGTGCCAGTAGCCGGGGGGCTGAGCAGTTCTTC. As protein: CASSRGAEQFF. The chain combines TRBV6-5 with TRBJ2-1; a possible D gene is TRBD2 (7 bases). Trimming stripped 9 bases from V and 9 bases from J, with 12 bases between. Germline V gene sequence: CDR1 MNHEY, CDR2 SVGAGI. The length of the CDR3 is 11 residues.

The rearrangement uses TRBV7-2 and TRBJ2-1; D unclear. Germline loops: CDR1 SGHTA, CDR2 FQGNSA. Trimming removed 8 bases from V and 4 bases from J, with 12 bases in between. The CDR3 is 13 residues long. DNA for the CDR3: TGTGCCAGCGCTGCGGTGATTTACAATGAGCAGTTCTTC. It is translated as CASAAVIYNEQFF. The variable domain in full, with the rest retrieved from reference TRBV7-2 and TRBJ2-1, is GAGVSQSPSNKVTEKGKDVELRCDPISGHTALYWYRQSLGQGLEFLIYFQGNSAPDKSGLPSDRFSAERTGGSVSTLTIQRTQQEDSAVYLCASAAVIYNEQFFGPGTRLTVL.

This chain connects TRBV30 to TRBJ2-3; D is possibly TRBD2 (5 bases). The CDR3 covers 13 residues. Trimming left V 4 bases short and J 0 bases short, with 8 bases between. The germline CDR1 and CDR2 sequences are GTSNPN and SVGIG (reference sequence). The CDR3 sequence: CAWTRGSTDTQYF. The DNA for the CDR3 is TGTGCCTGGACACGCGGGAGCACAGATACGCAGTATTTT.

To note about this clone: One end of the junction fails to match germline, which may point to a read error. This chain uses TRBV7-9 with TRBJ1-1, with TRBD1 matching over 7 bases. The CDR3 has 12 amino acids. The germline gives CDR1 SEHNR, CDR2 FQNEAQ (reference sequence). CDR3 residues: CSSSQTGDEAFF. The CDR3 coding sequence is TGTTCCAGCAGCCAAACAGGGGATGAAGCTTTCTTT.

This sequence joins TRBV6-1 and TRBJ2-3, with D possibly matching TRBD1 (6 bases). Trimming pared 10 bases from V and 3 bases from J, leaving 11 bases between. This CDR3 has 12 amino acids. Germline CDR1 MNHNS, CDR2 SASEGT. CDR3 DNA sequence: TGTGCCACAAAGAGGGGGACAGATACGCAGTATTTT. Translating gives CATKRGTDTQYF.

The rearrangement uses TRBV7-9 and TRBJ1-4, with D hard to call. The V and J ends lost 0 bases and 4 bases respectively, with 12 bases between them. CDR1 and CDR2 (germline): SEHNR, FQNEAQ (reference sequence). CDR3 size: 16 residues. For the CDR3, the DNA is TGTGCCAGCAGCTTAGCGGTGTCAGACATTAATGAAAAACTGTTTTTT. Translating it yields CASSLAVSDINEKLFF. Supplemented by reference TRBV7-9 and TRBJ1-4, the full variable domain reads DTGVSQNPRHKITKRGQNVTFRCDPISEHNRLYWYRQTLGQGPEFLTYFQNEAQLEKSRLLSDRFSAERPKGSFSTLEIQRTEQGDSAMYLCASSLAVSDINEKLFFGSGTQLSVL.

The chain uses TRBV21-1 and TRBJ1-1; TRBD1 reflects the table's D call only, with no check against the DNA. TRBV21-1 is listed as a pseudogene. CDR3 length equals 15 residues. The CDR3 DNA reads as TGTGCCAGCAGCAAAGTTCAGGTGATGAACACTGAAGCTTTCTTT. Its translation: CASSKVQVMNTEAFF.

V is TRBV27 and J is TRBJ1-1; tentative D call: TRBD1 (5 bases). Germline assignment: CDR1 MNHEY and CDR2 SMNVEV (reference sequence). This CDR3 has 12 amino acids. Trimming cost V 4 bases and J 10 bases, with 13 bases left between them. CDR3 coding DNA: TGTGCCAGCAGTTCGAGTTTCGGGGGAGCTTTCTTT. Protein: CASSSSFGGAFF.

The chain has TRBV28 and TRBJ1-2, with TRBD1 matching 12 bases. The CDR3 loop spans 17 amino acids. The V segment lost 3 bases and the J segment 4 bases; nucleotides outside the gene matches: 9. Germline CDR1 reads MDHEN; CDR2 reads SYDVKM. The CDR3 region is CASSLGGTGGRGYGYTF. The DNA of the CDR3 is TGTGCCAGCAGTTTGGGGGGGACAGGGGGCAGAGGCTATGGCTACACCTTC.

This clone was recorded only once. The genes are TRBV29-1 and TRBJ2-3; tentative D call: TRBD2 (6 bases). V lost 6 bases, J lost 9 bases, and 13 bases lay in between. Germline lookup yields CDR1 SQVTM and CDR2 ANQGSEA. This CDR3 spans 11 amino acids. The DNA of the CDR3 is TGCAGCGTCATACTAGCTAACACGCAGTATTTT. The encoded protein is CSVILANTQYF.

The chain joins TRBV7-8 to TRBJ1-1; D gene unclear. Germline values: CDR1 SGHVS, CDR2 FQNEAQ. V was shortened by 2 bases and J by 0 bases, with 7 bases between the two germline ends. The CDR3 spans 14 residues. This CDR3 is CASSLSTVNTEAFF. In DNA form, the CDR3 reads TGTGCCAGCAGCTTATCTACTGTGAACACTGAAGCTTTCTTT.

The chain links TRBV9 to TRBJ2-2; 7 bases line up with TRBD1. The V and J ends lost 4 bases and 3 bases, in that order; junction bases with no gene match: 9. Per the germline V gene, CDR1 is SGDLS and CDR2 is YYNGEE. The CDR3 contains 16 residues. In DNA form, the CDR3 reads TGTGCCAGCAGCCGGACAGGCCAGCCGCACACCGGGGAGCTGTTTTTT. Encoded protein: CASSRTGQPHTGELFF.

The chain combines TRBV7-3 with TRBJ2-3; 16 bases match TRBD2. V lost 1 base to trimming and J lost 0 bases; unmatched junction nucleotides: 13. This CDR3 spans 22 amino acids. Germline-derived CDR1 and CDR2 are SGHTA and FQGTGA. The CDR3 DNA reads as TGTGCCAGCAGCTTAATCGTCGAAGGGGGACTAGCGGGAGGGCCTAGCACAGATACGCAGTATTTT. Protein sequence: CASSLIVEGGLAGGPSTDTQYF. Looking up the rest from reference TRBV7-3 and TRBJ2-3 gives the full variable domain: GAGVSQTPSNKVTEKGKYVELRCDPISGHTALYWYRQSLGQGPEFLIYFQGTGAADDSGLPNDRFFAVRPEGSVSTLKIQRTERGDSAVYLCASSLIVEGGLAGGPSTDTQYFGPGTRLTVL.

J is TRBJ2-7 and V is TRBV28; 12 bases are a match to TRBD2. Germline values: CDR1 MDHEN, CDR2 SYDVKM. The junction had 7 bases not matched to a gene; V was cut back by 6 bases and J by 4 bases. CDR3 length: 15 amino acids. The CDR3 region is CASRMTSGRSYEQYF. For the CDR3, the DNA is TGTGCCAGCAGAATGACTAGCGGGAGAAGTTACGAGCAGTACTTC.

The chain joins TRBV30 to TRBJ1-2, with D possibly being TRBD1 (5 bases). With 2 bases removed from V and 2 bases from J, the gap between germline ends came to 18 bases. CDR3 size: 16 residues. Germline values: CDR1 GTSNPN, CDR2 SVGIG (reference sequence). DNA of the CDR3: TGTGCCTGGAGTAACTTTCTGGAGGGGATGAACTATGGCTACACCTTC. Translation gives CAWSNFLEGMNYGYTF. Combining the CDR3 with reference TRBV30 and TRBJ1-2 gives the whole variable domain SQTIHQWPATLVQPVGSPLSLECTVEGTSNPNLYWYRQAAGRGLQLLFYSVGIGQISSEVPQNLSASRPQDRQFILSSKKLLLSDSGFYLCAWSNFLEGMNYGYTFGSGTRLTVV.